Below, one TCR beta chain is given with its context. This table comes from immunoSEQ multiplex PCR, and its TCRdb copy is limited to in-frame clones, with some not included. The table has roughly 150,000 clones, over 85% seen once. This specimen belongs to a study of control samples from healthy donors and cancer patients. There are 11 residues in the CDR3. Germline V lookup: CDR1 DFQATT, CDR2 SNEGSKA (reference sequence). Trimming stripped 6 bases from V and 6 bases from J, with 9 bases between. The sequenced material came from blood. This sequence was found in a man between 50 and 59 years old in good health. The chain combines TRBV20-1 with TRBJ2-1, with unresolved D. CDR3 DNA sequence: TGCAGTGCCGAATACATCAATGAGCAGTTCTTC. Residues: CSAEYINEQFF.